The 3 T cell receptor beta chains given below trace back to one sample, sequenced in a study of T cells in tumors after PD-1 blockade (dated by TCRdb to the late 2010s). The method behind the library was the immunoSEQ multiplex PCR assay. Sourced from immuneACCESS, this table was stored by TCRdb with only in-frame sequences that have V and J called. A share of the clones is absent; for the studies checked, an unresolved V gene accounts for under half, and the remainder has no known explanation. This sample has approximately 45,000 clones in its table, and approximately 80% of those were observed once. The biggest ten clones account for 8.7% of the sample. The specimen was PBMCs, collected before anti-PD-1 therapy. These receptors all stem from a human donor with advanced basal cell or squamous cell carcinoma (not recorded which).

The chain recombines TRBV14 with TRBJ1-2; D gene ambiguous. V lost 0 bases and J lost 6, with 17 bases in between. This CDR3 has 16 residues. Germline loops: CDR1 SGHDN, CDR2 FVKESK. For the CDR3, the DNA is TGTGCCAGCAGCCAAGAGGAGGGCCGTGTATGGGATGGCTACACCTTC. Protein: CASSQEEGRVWDGYTF.

CDR3 sequence reads: CASSSTDSSYEQYF. CDR3 sequence (DNA): TGTGCCAGTAGTTCGACTGACAGCTCCTACGAGCAGTACTTC. This chain uses TRBV19 with TRBJ2-7; the D gene is possibly TRBD1 (5 bases). This CDR3 spans 14 amino acids. In germline, CDR1 is LNHDA, CDR2 SQIVND (reference sequence). The germline V and J ends were trimmed by 5 bases and 0 bases, with 11 bases remaining between them.

The chain joins TRBV6-6 to TRBJ2-2; 8 bases match TRBD2. CDR1 and CDR2 (germline): MNHNY, SVGAGI (reference sequence). The length of the CDR3 is 15 residues. With 2 bases clipped from V and 3 bases from J, the junction kept 2 bases outside the gene matches. The CDR3 coding sequence is TGTGCCAGCAGTTACCCGCGGGGGGACACCGGGGAGCTGTTTTTT. It is translated as CASSYPRGDTGELFF.